Sequencing of this T cell receptor beta chain was carried out in a study of early T cells in non-severe SARS-CoV-2 infection. Study overall: Chains from this unsorted whole-blood bulk RNA could not be paired. Broader study findings: Reliance on VDJdb matching favored anti-spike CD8 responses; private and CD4 specificities were missed.

Individual cDNA molecules received unique molecular identifiers. TCRdb itself ran the 5' RACE reads through MiXCR, one entry per CDR3 protein. The table has about 54,000 distinct CDR3 sequences, roughly 7.6% seen once. This clonotype appeared many times. Antigen unknown. V was trimmed by 1 base and J by 4 bases, leaving 8 bases between them. The CDR3 is 13 amino acids. Germline CDR1 reads SGHVS; CDR2 reads FQNEAQ. The rearrangement links TRBV7-8 to TRBJ2-7, with D hard to call. Here the sequenced sample was whole blood, taken at baseline. The clonotype originates from an adult who was a healthcare worker with PCR-confirmed SARS-CoV-2 infection or an uninfected control (not recorded which). Here the CDR3 reads CASSLEARYEQYF. The CDR3, as DNA: TGTGCCAGCAGCTTAGAAGCGAGATACGAGCAGTACTTC.